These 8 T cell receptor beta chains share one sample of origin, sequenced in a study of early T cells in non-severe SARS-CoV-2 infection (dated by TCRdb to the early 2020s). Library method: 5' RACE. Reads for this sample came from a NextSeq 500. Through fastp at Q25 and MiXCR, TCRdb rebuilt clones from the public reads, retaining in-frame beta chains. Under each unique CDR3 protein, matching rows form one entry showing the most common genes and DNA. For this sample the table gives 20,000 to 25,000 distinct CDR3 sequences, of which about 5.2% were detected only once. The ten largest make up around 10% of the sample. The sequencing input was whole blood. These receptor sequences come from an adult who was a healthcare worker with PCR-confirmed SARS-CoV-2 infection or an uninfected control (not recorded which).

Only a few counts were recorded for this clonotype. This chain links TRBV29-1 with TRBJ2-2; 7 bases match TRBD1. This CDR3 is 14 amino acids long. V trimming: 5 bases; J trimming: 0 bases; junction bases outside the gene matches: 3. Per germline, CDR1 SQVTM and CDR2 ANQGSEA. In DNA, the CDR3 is TGCAGCGTTCCGGACAGGCCGAACACCGGGGAGCTGTTTTTT. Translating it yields CSVPDRPNTGELFF.

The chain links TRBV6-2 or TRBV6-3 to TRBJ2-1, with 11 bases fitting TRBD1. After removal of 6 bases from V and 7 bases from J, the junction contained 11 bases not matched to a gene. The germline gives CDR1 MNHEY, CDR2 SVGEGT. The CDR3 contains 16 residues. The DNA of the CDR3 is TGTGCCAGCAGCATACCCCCGGGACAGGGGGGAAATGAGCAGTTCTTC. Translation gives CASSIPPGQGGNEQFF.

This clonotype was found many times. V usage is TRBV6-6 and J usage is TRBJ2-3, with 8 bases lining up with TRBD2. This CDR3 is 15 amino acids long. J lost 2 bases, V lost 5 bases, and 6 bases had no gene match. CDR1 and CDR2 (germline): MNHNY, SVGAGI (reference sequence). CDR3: CASSNQAGATDTQYF. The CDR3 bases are TGTGCCAGCAGTAATCAAGCGGGAGCCACAGATACGCAGTATTTT.

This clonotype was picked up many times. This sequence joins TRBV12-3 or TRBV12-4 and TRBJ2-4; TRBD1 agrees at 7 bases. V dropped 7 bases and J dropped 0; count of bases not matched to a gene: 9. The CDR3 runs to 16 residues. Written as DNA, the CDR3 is TGTGCCAGCACCAAAGCAGGGGGTCTAGCCAAAAACATTCAGTACTTC. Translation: CASTKAGGLAKNIQYF.

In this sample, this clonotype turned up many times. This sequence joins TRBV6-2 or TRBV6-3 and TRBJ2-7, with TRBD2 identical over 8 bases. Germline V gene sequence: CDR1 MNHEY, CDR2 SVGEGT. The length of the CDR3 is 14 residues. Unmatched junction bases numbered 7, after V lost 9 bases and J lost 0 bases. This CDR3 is CASLAGSSSYEQYV. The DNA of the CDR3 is TGTGCCAGTCTAGCGGGTTCTAGCTCCTACGAGCAGTACGTC.

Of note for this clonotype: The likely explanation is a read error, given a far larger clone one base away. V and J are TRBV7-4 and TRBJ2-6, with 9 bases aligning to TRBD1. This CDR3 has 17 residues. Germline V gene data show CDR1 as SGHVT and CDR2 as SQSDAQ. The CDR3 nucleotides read TGTGCCAGCAGCTTAGGTGGGACAGGGTCTGGGACCAACGTCCTGACTTTC. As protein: CASSLGGTGSGTNVLTF.

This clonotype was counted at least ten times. CDR3 region: CASSFRGTSGTPKYNEQFF. The CDR3 DNA sequence: TGTGCCAGCAGCTTCCGTGGGACTAGCGGGACACCTAAGTACAATGAGCAGTTCTTC. The rearrangement joins TRBV7-2 to TRBJ2-1, with 13 bases matching TRBD2. There are 19 residues in the CDR3. Trimming cost V 3 bases and J 4 bases; bases outside gene matches: 12. Germline V gene sequence: CDR1 SGHTA, CDR2 FQGNSA.

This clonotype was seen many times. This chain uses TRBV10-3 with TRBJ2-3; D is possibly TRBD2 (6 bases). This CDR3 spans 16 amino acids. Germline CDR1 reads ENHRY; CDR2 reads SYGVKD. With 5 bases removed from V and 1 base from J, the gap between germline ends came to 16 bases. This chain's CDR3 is CAISPSLASGTDTQYF. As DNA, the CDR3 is TGTGCCATCAGTCCCTCCTTGGCTAGCGGCACAGATACGCAGTATTTT.